This record looks at one T cell receptor (beta chain) sequence and its context. The CDR3 has 14 amino acids. The V and J ends lost 4 bases and 1 base, in that order; junction bases with no gene match: 5. Germline V gene lookup returns CDR1 DFQATT and CDR2 SNEGSKA (reference sequence). Using its own MiXCR run on the RT-PCR reads, TCRdb lists one record per CDR3 protein. The repertoire holds tens of thousands of distinct CDR3 sequences, about 5% seen once, with 2.6% in the top ten. The data are from a study of patients and donors after allogeneic stem cell transplantation. Input material: blood, either unsorted or a sorted T cell fraction (not recorded which). The sequence came from a human donor who was either an allogeneic HSCT recipient or a stem cell or donor lymphocyte infusion donor (not recorded which). It is not recorded whose cells these are; they may come from a transplant donor. This rearrangement joins TRBV20-1 to TRBJ1-1; 8 nucleotides line up with TRBD1. In DNA form, the CDR3 reads TGCAGTGCTACGGACAGGGTTGGGAACACTGAAGCTTTCTTT. This gives the protein CSATDRVGNTEAFF.